The following is a T cell receptor beta chain sequence with its context. These data are taken from a study of technical replicates of blood from several donors. This CDR3 region has 17 residues. Germline assignment: CDR1 SGHDT and CDR2 YYEEEE. The J segment lost 3 bases and the V segment lost 4 bases, leaving 15 bases of the junction unmatched. The assay was immunoSEQ multiplex PCR, and TCRdb's table has in-frame clones only and misses some. Altogether nearly 80,000 clones are present, about 96% being singletons, with the ten largest covering roughly 0.34%. The V call is TRBV5-6, the J call TRBJ2-5; 7 bases fit TRBD1. Sequenced: T cells isolated from PBMCs. The origin of this receptor is a human donor in good health. CDR3: CASSAPGQIKPEETQYF. DNA for the CDR3: TGTGCCAGCAGCGCCCCGGGACAGATAAAGCCAGAAGAGACCCAGTACTTC.